This T cell receptor beta chain was identified during a study of cytomegalovirus exposure and HLA in healthy donors. Findings and caveats of the study: Cytomegalovirus-associated TCR beta chains were listed, numbering over 150.

As for this clone: Its antigen is as yet unknown.

Using immunoSEQ multiplex PCR, the repertoire was profiled, and TCRdb retains in-frame clones only, with some absent. The data contain fewer than 150,000 clones, more than 85% of them singletons. Looked up from germline, CDR1 is MNHNS and CDR2 is SASEGT. V lost 6 bases and J 2 bases, leaving 13 bases between the germline ends. CDR3 length: 14 amino acids. The receptor was derived from a man in his late teens or twenties in good health and CMV-seropositive. The sample was PBMCs. The chain joins TRBV6-1 to TRBJ1-1; D not certain. The CDR3 sequence is CASRPPGSNTEAFF. In DNA form, the CDR3 reads TGTGCCAGCAGACCTCCGGGATCTAACACTGAAGCTTTCTTT.